This TCR beta chain was sequenced for a study of T cell clonotyping in hematopoietic cell transplantation. About the research overall: Pretransplant recipient samples were taken after cytoreduction. Overall study results and limits: CD4 and CD8 repertoire contributions could not be separated without sorting.

Of note for this clone: Its matching antigen is unknown.

CDR1 is SGHRS and CDR2 is YFSETQ in the germline V gene. Trimming cost V 4 bases and J 0 bases; bases outside gene matches: 26. This CDR3 comprises 22 residues. TCRdb's table, derived via immunoSEQ multiplex PCR, lists solely in-frame clones and lacks some. The sample holds about 27,000 clones; roughly 71% are singletons and the top ten take less than 6.5%. Time point reported: recipient sample about 28 days before transplant, after cytoreduction. V is TRBV5-1 and J is TRBJ2-7, with 9 bases that match TRBD2. This TCR was sampled from a man aged 45-60 years with myelodysplastic syndrome. Some clones in this sample may be carry-over from other donors' samples. This specimen was peripheral blood mononuclear cells, taken before stem cell transplant. Here the CDR3 reads CASSPGGRGRLGLAGNSYEQYF. The CDR3 DNA sequence: TGCGCCAGCAGCCCCGGAGGGAGGGGGCGCTTAGGTCTAGCGGGGAACTCCTACGAGCAGTACTTC. The full variable domain, rest sourced from reference TRBV5-1 and TRBJ2-7, is KAGVTQTPRYLIKTRGQQVTLSCSPISGHRSVSWYQQTPGQGLQFLFEYFSETQRNKGNFPGRFSGRQFSNSRSEMNVSTLELGDSALYLCASSPGGRGRLGLAGNSYEQYFGPGTRLTVT.